Following are 11 T cell receptor beta chains from one sample sequenced in a study of response to subunit inactivated influenza vaccine. MiXCR, run by TCRdb on the RT-PCR reads, gives a single entry per CDR3 protein. The table records about 570,000 distinct CDR3 sequences, about 11% of them present only once. The same data also went into a second study, on T cells expressing NK-cell markers. From that paper: 5'RACE template switching with UMIs produced the TCR beta cDNA.

Material: PBMCs from blood, obtained on the day of vaccination. All receptors derive from a man aged 45-65 years who received an inactivated influenza vaccine.

This clonotype was picked up a small number of times. This chain links TRBV7-2 with TRBJ2-7, with D perhaps matching TRBD1 or TRBD2 (6 bases each). CDR3 size: 13 residues. The V gene lost 5 bases and the J gene lost 2 bases, with 10 bases spanning the gap. Germline CDR1 SGHTA, CDR2 FQGNSA. The DNA of the CDR3 is TGTGCCAGCAGCCGCGGGGACACCTACGAGCAGTACTTC. It is translated as CASSRGDTYEQYF.

The V call is TRBV15, the J call TRBJ2-1; D ambiguous. Per germline, CDR1 LNHNV and CDR2 YYDKDF (reference sequence). CDR3 length equals 17 residues. Trimming took off 0 bases at V and 4 bases at J, with 16 bases between the two ends. The CDR3: CATSRDRRGVLYNEQFF. The DNA of the CDR3 is TGTGCCACCAGCAGAGATCGGCGCGGAGTCCTATACAATGAGCAGTTCTTC.

This chain joins TRBV19 and TRBJ2-3; possibly TRBD1 or TRBD2 for D (6 bases each). CDR3 length equals 15 residues. Trimming shortened V by 7 bases and J by 2 bases, and 16 bases separated the two germline ends. Germline V gives CDR1 LNHDA, CDR2 SQIVND (reference sequence). The CDR3 DNA reads as TGTGCCAGTACATCGGGGGCGGCCATCACAGATACGCAGTATTTT. This translates into CASTSGAAITDTQYF.

This rearrangement joins TRBV29-1 to TRBJ2-2, with 7 bases aligning to TRBD1. J gave up 0 bases and V 7 bases, and 8 bases lay outside the gene matches. Germline-derived CDR1 and CDR2 are SQVTM and ANQGSEA. There are 15 residues in the CDR3. The CDR3, as DNA: TGCAGCGCCGGGACAGAATCCGCGAACACCGGGGAGCTGTTTTTT. This codes for CSAGTESANTGELFF.

This clonotype was counted a few times. V and J are TRBV7-9 and TRBJ1-5; 7 bases line up with TRBD1. CDR3 length: 15 amino acids. Germline V gene sequence: CDR1 SEHNR, CDR2 FQNEAQ (reference sequence). Losses at the gene ends were 5 bases for V and 5 bases for J; bases not matched to a gene: 9. In DNA form, the CDR3 reads TGTGCCAGCAGCGCCTTAGGGACAGCCGATCAGCCCCAGCATTTT. It encodes CASSALGTADQPQHF.

Here the CDR3 reads CASREREVSYEQYF. CDR3 bases: TGTGCCAGCAGGGAGCGGGAGGTGTCCTACGAGCAGTACTTC. V usage is TRBV12-3 or TRBV12-4 and J usage is TRBJ2-7; TRBD2 aligns across 9 bases. V shed 6 bases and J 1 base; nucleotides not matched to a gene: 4. This CDR3 comprises 14 residues.

This clonotype was counted at least ten times. The chain links TRBV27 to TRBJ1-1; 8 nucleotides line up with TRBD1. Germline lookup yields CDR1 MNHEY and CDR2 SMNVEV (reference sequence). V was clipped by 6 bases and J by 6 bases; unmatched bases: 12. The CDR3 extends over 15 amino acids. CDR3 bases: TGTGCCAGCAGAACGTCGACAGGGGCTTTCGCTGAAGCTTTCTTT. Amino acids: CASRTSTGAFAEAFF.

Only a few counts were recorded for this clonotype. The gene calls are TRBV15 and TRBJ1-4; D possibly corresponds to TRBD1 (6 bases). This CDR3 is 14 amino acids long. V lost 2 bases, J lost 6 bases, and 10 bases lay in between. Germline V gene lookup returns CDR1 LNHNV and CDR2 YYDKDF (reference sequence). This CDR3 is CATSRPRGDEKLFF. As DNA, the CDR3 is TGTGCCACCAGCAGACCAAGGGGGGATGAAAAACTGTTTTTT.

This clonotype has only a few counts. The rearrangement uses TRBV11-2 and TRBJ2-7, with TRBD2 matching 10 bases. The CDR3 has 15 residues. Germline loops: CDR1 SGHAT, CDR2 FQNNGV. V lost 1 base to trimming and J lost 4 bases; unmatched junction nucleotides: 4. CDR3 loop: CASSLAAGGNYEQYF. The CDR3 DNA reads TGTGCCAGCAGCTTAGCAGCGGGAGGGAATTACGAGCAGTACTTC.

This clonotype was found a few times. This sequence joins TRBV5-4 and TRBJ1-6; D perhaps matches TRBD1 (5 bases). CDR3 size: 19 residues. The V end was cut by 0 bases, the J end by 0 bases, with 16 bases between. CDR1 SGHNT and CDR2 YYREEE come from the germline V gene (reference sequence). CDR3 sequence: CASSLVVTAGTSYNSPLHF. The CDR3 DNA reads as TGTGCCAGCAGCTTGGTCGTTACGGCAGGGACCTCCTATAATTCACCCCTCCACTTT.

This clonotype was counted between two and nine times. This chain uses TRBV20-1 with TRBJ2-3; D could derive from TRBD1 or TRBD2 (5 bases each). CDR1 is DFQATT, CDR2 SNEGSKA, per germline (reference sequence). The V gene lost 0 bases and the J gene lost 0 bases, with 13 bases spanning the gap. The CDR3 consists of 16 residues. The CDR3 nucleotides read TGCAGTGCTAGAGATCGGGGCGGTGCTAGCACAGATACGCAGTATTTT. It specifies CSARDRGGASTDTQYF.